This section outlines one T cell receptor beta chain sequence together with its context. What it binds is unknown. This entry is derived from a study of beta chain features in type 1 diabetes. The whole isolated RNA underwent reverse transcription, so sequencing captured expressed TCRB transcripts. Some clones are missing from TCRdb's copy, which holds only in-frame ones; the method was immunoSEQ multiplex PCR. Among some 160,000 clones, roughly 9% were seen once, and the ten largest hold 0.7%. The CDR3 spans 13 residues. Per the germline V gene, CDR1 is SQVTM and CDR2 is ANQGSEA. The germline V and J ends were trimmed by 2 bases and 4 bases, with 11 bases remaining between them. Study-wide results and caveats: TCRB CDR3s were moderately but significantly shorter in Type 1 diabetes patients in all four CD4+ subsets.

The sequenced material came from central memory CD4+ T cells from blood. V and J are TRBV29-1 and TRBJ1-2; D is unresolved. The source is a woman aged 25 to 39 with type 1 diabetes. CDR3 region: CSVEWWGGYGYTF. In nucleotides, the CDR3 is TGCAGCGTTGAATGGTGGGGAGGCTATGGCTACACCTTC. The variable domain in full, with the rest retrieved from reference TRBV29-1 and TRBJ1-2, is SAVISQKPSRDICQRGTSLTIQCQVDSQVTMMFWYRQQPGQSLTLIATANQGSEATYESGFVIDKFPISRPNLTFSTLTVSNMSPEDSSIYLCSVEWWGGYGYTFGSGTRLTVV.